A single sample gave rise to the 13 T cell receptor beta chains below, sequenced in a study of blood T cell repertoires in COVID-19. Assay: immunoSEQ multiplex PCR; the TCRdb copy retains only in-frame clones and omits some. This table holds about 44,000 clones, roughly 80% found once. Source material: peripheral blood. The receptors shown here come from a human donor in a cohort sampled during active COVID-19.

The genes are TRBV19 and TRBJ1-5; 9 bases align to TRBD1. There are 14 residues in the CDR3. Germline CDR1 is LNHDA and CDR2 is SQIVND (reference sequence). V shed 10 bases, J shed 6 bases, and the junction held 10 bases outside the gene matches. The chain's CDR3 is CATKGQGSGQPQHF. CDR3 bases: TGTGCCACTAAAGGACAGGGGTCGGGTCAGCCCCAGCATTTT.

The chain uses TRBV4-3 and TRBJ2-1; the D gene is possibly TRBD2 (6 bases). Germline assignment: CDR1 LGHNA and CDR2 YSLEER. CDR3 size: 16 residues. Trimming removed 0 bases from V and 0 bases from J, with 9 bases in between. The CDR3 spells CASSQEWRASYNEQFF. The DNA of the CDR3 is TGCGCCAGCAGCCAAGAATGGAGGGCCTCCTACAATGAGCAGTTCTTC.

The V call is TRBV10-3, the J call TRBJ1-4; possibly TRBD1 for D (5 bases). Germline CDR1 and CDR2: ENHRY and SYGVKD. The CDR3 length is 13 residues. Between the trimmed V and J ends, which lost 3 bases and 8 bases, there was a span of 10 bases. This CDR3 is CAISDREREKLFF. In DNA form, the CDR3 reads TGTGCCATCAGTGACAGGGAAAGGGAAAAACTGTTTTTT.

In regard to this clone: The junction and the germline gene differ at one end; a read error may be behind it. The chain combines TRBV10-2 with TRBJ2-4; D may be TRBD1 (5 bases). The CDR3 covers 13 residues. Germline values: CDR1 WSHSY, CDR2 SAAADI. Here the CDR3 reads CASRGTSDTPLQF. CDR3 nucleotide sequence: TGCGCCAGCAGGGGAACCTCGGACACCCCACTTCAGTTC.

The chain employs TRBV6-2 or TRBV6-3 and TRBJ2-5, with a tentative D call TRBD1 (6 bases). V was trimmed by 2 bases and J by 1 base, leaving 14 bases between them. In germline, CDR1 is MNHEY, CDR2 SVGEGT. This CDR3 contains 16 residues. CDR3 loop: CASSYPLDRFQETQYF. Here the CDR3 DNA reads TGTGCCAGCAGTTACCCGCTGGACAGATTCCAAGAGACCCAGTACTTC.

V gene TRBV4-1 combines with J gene TRBJ2-2; 7 bases line up with TRBD1. This CDR3 spans 16 amino acids. In germline, CDR1 is MGHRA, CDR2 YSYEKL. Unmatched junction bases numbered 5, after V lost 4 bases and J lost 0 bases. The CDR3 loop reads CASSRSTGSNTGELFF. Here the CDR3 DNA reads TGCGCCAGCAGCCGTTCGACAGGGTCGAACACCGGGGAGCTGTTTTTT.

The count of this clone is one. The V call is TRBV27, the J call TRBJ2-5, with D possibly being TRBD2 (6 bases). Germline V gene sequence: CDR1 MNHEY, CDR2 SMNVEV (reference sequence). This CDR3 has 14 amino acids. The germline V and J ends were trimmed by 2 bases and 1 base, with 8 bases remaining between them. CDR3 in DNA: TGTGCCAGCAGTTTAATGGGGGGCCAAGAGACCCAGTACTTC. It is translated as CASSLMGGQETQYF.

The chain joins TRBV5-1 to TRBJ2-3; a weak D match, TRBD1 (6 bases). The germline gives CDR1 SGHRS, CDR2 YFSETQ. V gave up 0 bases and J gave up 5 bases, with 13 bases separating them. CDR3 length: 15 amino acids. The CDR3 is CASSLVSGDGDTQYF. CDR3 DNA: TGCGCCAGCAGCTTGGTGTCAGGGGATGGAGATACGCAGTATTTT.

The CDR3 nucleotides read TGTGCCAGCAGCTCCCAGGGAGGGAGGACTGAAGCTTTCTTT. Amino acids: CASSSQGGRTEAFF. The chain carries TRBV11-2 and TRBJ1-1, with a tentative D call TRBD1 (5 bases). Trimming left V 4 bases short and J 5 bases short, with 14 bases between. Germline CDR1 is SGHAT and CDR2 is FQNNGV. This CDR3 has 14 residues.

V gene TRBV3-1 (or the pseudogene TRBV3-2) combines with J gene TRBJ2-2; D unclear. The CDR3 sequence is 14 residues long. Trimming shortened V by 0 bases and J by 4 bases, and 6 bases separated the two germline ends. Germline CDR1 LGHDT, CDR2 YNNKEL (reference sequence). CDR3 nucleotide sequence: TGTGCCAGCAGCCAAGATTGGAGCACCGGGGAGCTGTTTTTT. Translating it yields CASSQDWSTGELFF.

This clone was seen a handful of times. This chain links TRBV6-5 with TRBJ2-7; no firm D call. The germline V gene encodes CDR1 MNHEY and CDR2 SVGAGI. Trimming took 7 bases from V and 0 from J, leaving 16 bases between them. The CDR3 contains 15 residues. CDR3 residues: CASTVGDSSSYEQYF. For the CDR3, the DNA is TGTGCCAGCACTGTAGGAGACTCAAGCTCCTACGAGCAGTACTTC.

The chain recombines TRBV28 with TRBJ2-3; D might be TRBD2 (7 bases). V dropped 5 bases and J dropped 3 bases, with 18 bases sitting between them. Germline CDR1 is MDHEN and CDR2 is SYDVKM. The CDR3 runs 16 residues. Written as DNA, the CDR3 is TGTGCCAGCAGTCCGTCAGGAGCGGGGACAACAGATACGCAGTATTTT. Translated: CASSPSGAGTTDTQYF.

This sequence joins TRBV19 and TRBJ2-7, with D possibly being TRBD1 (6 bases). Between the trimmed V and J ends, which lost 3 bases and 6 bases, there was a span of 18 bases. The CDR3 has 15 amino acids. CDR1 LNHDA and CDR2 SQIVND come from the germline V gene (reference sequence). The CDR3 is CASSMGWAGDSEQYF. The CDR3, as DNA: TGTGCCAGTAGTATGGGGTGGGCAGGGGATAGCGAGCAGTACTTC.